The clone carrying this T cell receptor (beta chain) was seen many times. Germline V CDR1 and CDR2: SGHVS, FQNEAQ. The CDR3 has 15 residues. The V gene end was trimmed by 1 base and the J gene end by 6 bases; junction bases not matched to a gene: 8. This entry belongs to a study of human T cells and chemical hapten exposure. Overall study: For the roughly 25-week duration of the study, patients were given weekly doses of diphenylcyclopropenone on the scalp. Alopecia areata, totalis and universalis patients, mostly female, were included.

Individual cDNA molecules (in the library) carried attached unique molecular identifiers. TCRdb redid the calling of the RACE reads with MiXCR, one entry per CDR3 protein. Of 250,000 to 300,000 distinct CDR3 sequences in the sample, just under 8% were seen once. Time point of the sample: pre-sensitization, week 0. Treatment in this sample: therapeutic diphenylcyclopropenone sensitization with weekly scalp DPC. Total RNA was isolated from unfractionated whole blood. The chain links TRBV7-8 to TRBJ1-2; 7 nucleotides align to TRBD1. This receptor was taken from a young man with alopecia areata. Some clones in this sample may be carry-over from other donors' samples. Sequenced material: whole blood, taken in connection with sensitization to the hapten diphenylcyclopropenone (DPC). The chain's CDR3 is CASSLVSTGSHGYTF. CDR3 nucleotides: TGTGCCAGCAGCTTAGTCTCGACAGGGTCCCATGGCTACACCTTC.